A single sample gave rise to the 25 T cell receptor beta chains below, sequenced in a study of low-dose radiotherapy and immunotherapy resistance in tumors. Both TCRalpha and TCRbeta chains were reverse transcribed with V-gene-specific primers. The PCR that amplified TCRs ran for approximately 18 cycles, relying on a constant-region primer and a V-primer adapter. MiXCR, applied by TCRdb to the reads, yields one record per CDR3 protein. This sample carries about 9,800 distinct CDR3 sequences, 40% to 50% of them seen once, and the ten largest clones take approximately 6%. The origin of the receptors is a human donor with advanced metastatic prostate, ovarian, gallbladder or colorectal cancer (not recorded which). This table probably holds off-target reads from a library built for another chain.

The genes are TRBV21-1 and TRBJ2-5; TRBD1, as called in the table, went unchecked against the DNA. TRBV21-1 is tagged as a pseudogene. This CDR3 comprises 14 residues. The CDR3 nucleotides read TGTACCAGCAGCAAAGAAGGGGGCGCGGAGACCCAGTACTTC. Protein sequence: CTSSKEGGAETQYF.

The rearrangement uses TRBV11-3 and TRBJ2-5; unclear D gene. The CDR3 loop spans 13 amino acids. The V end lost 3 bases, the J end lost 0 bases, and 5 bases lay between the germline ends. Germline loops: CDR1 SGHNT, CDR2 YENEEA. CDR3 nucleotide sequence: TGTGCCAGCAGCTTTGTCCACCAAGAGACCCAGTACTTC. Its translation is CASSFVHQETQYF.

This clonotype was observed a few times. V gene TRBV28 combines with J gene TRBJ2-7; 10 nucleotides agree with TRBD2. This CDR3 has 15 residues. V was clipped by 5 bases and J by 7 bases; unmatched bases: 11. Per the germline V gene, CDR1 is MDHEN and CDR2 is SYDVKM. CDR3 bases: TGTGCCAGCAGTGCCCAGCTAGCGGGAGTTCGGGAGCAGTACTTC. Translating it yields CASSAQLAGVREQYF.

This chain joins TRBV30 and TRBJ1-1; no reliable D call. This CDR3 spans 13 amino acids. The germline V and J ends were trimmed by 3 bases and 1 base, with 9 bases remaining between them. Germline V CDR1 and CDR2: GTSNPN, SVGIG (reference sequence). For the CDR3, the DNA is TGTGCCTGGAGGGAACATGGGAACACTGAAGCTTTCTTT. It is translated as CAWREHGNTEAFF.

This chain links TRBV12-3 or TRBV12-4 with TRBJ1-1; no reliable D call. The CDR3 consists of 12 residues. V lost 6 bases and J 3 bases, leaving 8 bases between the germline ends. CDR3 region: CASRVRDTEAFF. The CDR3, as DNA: TGTGCCAGCAGGGTGCGAGACACTGAAGCTTTCTTT.

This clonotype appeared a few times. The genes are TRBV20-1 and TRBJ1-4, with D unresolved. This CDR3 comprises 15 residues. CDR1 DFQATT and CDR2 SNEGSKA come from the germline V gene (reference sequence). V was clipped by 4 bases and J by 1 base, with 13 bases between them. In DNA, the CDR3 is TGCAGTGCTACCGAAGGGAGGGTAACTAATGAAAAACTGTTTTTT. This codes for CSATEGRVTNEKLFF.

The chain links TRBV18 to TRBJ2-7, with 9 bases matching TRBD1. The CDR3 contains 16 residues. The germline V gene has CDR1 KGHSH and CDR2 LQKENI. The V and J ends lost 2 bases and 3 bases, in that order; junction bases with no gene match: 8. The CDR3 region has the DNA TGTGCCAGCTCACCAAATATGGGGACAGGGTTCTACGAGCAGTACTTC. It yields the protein CASSPNMGTGFYEQYF.

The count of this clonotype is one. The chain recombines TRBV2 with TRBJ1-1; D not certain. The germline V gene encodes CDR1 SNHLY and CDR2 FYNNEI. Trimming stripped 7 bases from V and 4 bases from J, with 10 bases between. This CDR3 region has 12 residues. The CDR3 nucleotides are TGTGCCAGCACCGAAGTTGGCACTGAAGCTTTCTTT. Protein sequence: CASTEVGTEAFF.

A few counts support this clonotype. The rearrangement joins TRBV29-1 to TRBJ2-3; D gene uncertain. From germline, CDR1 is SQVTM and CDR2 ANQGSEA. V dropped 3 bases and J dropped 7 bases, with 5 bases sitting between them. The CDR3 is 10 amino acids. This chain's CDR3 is CSVDQNTQYF. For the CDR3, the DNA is TGCAGCGTTGATCAGAATACGCAGTATTTT.

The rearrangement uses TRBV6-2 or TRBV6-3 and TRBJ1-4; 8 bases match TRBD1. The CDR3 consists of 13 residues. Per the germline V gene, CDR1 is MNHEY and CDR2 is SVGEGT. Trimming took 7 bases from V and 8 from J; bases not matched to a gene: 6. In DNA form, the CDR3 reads TGTGCCAGCAATGGACAGGGTGCCGAAAAACTGTTTTTT. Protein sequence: CASNGQGAEKLFF.

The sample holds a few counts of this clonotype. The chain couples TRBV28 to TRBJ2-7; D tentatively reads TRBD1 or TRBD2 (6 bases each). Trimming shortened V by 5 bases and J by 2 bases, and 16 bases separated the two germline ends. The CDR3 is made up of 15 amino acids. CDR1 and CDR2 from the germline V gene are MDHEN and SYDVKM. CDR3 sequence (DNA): TGTGCCAGCAGTGATCGGGGGCGTGCTGCCTACGAGCAGTACTTC. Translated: CASSDRGRAAYEQYF.

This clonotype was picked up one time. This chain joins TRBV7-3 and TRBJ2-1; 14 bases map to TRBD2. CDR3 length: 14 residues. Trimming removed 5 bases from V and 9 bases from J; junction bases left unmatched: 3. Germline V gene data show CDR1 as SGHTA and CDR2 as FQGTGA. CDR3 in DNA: TGTGCCAGCAGCGGACTAGCGGGAGGTGCTGAGCAGTTCTTC. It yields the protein CASSGLAGGAEQFF.

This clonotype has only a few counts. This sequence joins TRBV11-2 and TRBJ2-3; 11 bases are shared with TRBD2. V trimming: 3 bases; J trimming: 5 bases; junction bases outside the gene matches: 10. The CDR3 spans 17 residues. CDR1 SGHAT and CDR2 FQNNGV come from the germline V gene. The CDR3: CASSFGLAGGPGDTQYF. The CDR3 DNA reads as TGTGCCAGCAGCTTTGGCTTAGCGGGAGGGCCGGGAGATACGCAGTATTTT.

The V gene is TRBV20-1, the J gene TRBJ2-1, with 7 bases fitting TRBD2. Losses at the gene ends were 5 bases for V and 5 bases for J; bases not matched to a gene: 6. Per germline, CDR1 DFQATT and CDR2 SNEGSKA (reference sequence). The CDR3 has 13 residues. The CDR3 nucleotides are TGCAGTGCTGGTGGACTAGGGGACAATGAGCAGTTCTTC. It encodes CSAGGLGDNEQFF.

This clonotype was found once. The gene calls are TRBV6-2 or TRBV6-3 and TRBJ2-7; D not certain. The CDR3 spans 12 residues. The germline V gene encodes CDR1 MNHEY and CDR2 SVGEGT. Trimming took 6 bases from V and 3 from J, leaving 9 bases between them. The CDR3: CASSPGGYEQYF. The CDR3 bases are TGTGCCAGCAGCCCCGGCGGCTACGAGCAGTACTTC.

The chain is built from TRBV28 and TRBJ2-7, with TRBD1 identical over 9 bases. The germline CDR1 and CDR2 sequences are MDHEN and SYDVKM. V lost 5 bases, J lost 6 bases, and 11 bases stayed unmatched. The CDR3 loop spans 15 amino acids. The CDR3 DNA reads TGTGCCAGCAGTGAGACGACAGGGGGGGCTTCCGAGCAGTACTTC. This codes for CASSETTGGASEQYF.

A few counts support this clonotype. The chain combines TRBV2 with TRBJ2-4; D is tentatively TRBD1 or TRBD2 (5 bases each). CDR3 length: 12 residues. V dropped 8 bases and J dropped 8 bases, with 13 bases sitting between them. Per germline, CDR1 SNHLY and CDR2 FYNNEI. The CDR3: CASGIRGDIQYF. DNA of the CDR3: TGTGCCAGCGGGATAAGGGGAGACATTCAGTACTTC.

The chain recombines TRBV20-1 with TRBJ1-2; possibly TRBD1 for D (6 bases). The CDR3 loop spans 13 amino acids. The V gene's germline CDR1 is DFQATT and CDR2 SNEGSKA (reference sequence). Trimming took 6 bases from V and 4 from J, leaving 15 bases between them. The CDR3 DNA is TGCAGTGCGGACCGAGGAGGGGGCTATGGCTACACCTTC. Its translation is CSADRGGGYGYTF.

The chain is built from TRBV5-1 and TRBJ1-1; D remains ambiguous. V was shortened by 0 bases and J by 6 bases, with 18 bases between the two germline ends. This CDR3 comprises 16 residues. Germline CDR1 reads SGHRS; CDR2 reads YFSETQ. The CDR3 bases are TGCGCCAGCAGCTTGGATGGGCAATCGGTTATTGCTGAAGCTTTCTTT. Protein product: CASSLDGQSVIAEAFF.

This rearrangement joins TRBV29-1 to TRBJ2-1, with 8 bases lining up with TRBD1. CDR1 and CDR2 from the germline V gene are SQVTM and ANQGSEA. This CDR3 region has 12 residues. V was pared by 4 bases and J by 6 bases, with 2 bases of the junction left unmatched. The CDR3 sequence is CSVGQGSNEQFF. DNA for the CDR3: TGCAGCGTTGGACAGGGGTCCAATGAGCAGTTCTTC.

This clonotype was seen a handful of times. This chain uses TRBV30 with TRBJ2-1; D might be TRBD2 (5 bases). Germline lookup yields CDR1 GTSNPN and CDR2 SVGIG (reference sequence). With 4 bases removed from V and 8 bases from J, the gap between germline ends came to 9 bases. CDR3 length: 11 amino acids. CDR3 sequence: CAWNRRDEQFF. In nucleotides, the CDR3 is TGTGCCTGGAATAGGCGGGATGAGCAGTTCTTC. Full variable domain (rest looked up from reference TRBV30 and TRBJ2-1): SQTIHQWPATLVQPVGSPLSLECTVEGTSNPNLYWYRQAAGRGLQLLFYSVGIGQISSEVPQNLSASRPQDRQFILSSKKLLLSDSGFYLCAWNRRDEQFFGPGTRLTVL.

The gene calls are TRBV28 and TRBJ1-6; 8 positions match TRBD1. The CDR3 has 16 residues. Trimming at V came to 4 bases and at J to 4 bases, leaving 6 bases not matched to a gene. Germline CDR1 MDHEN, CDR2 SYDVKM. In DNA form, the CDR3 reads TGTGCCAGCAGTTCCCCTAGGACAGGGTATAATTCACCCCTCCACTTT. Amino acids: CASSSPRTGYNSPLHF.

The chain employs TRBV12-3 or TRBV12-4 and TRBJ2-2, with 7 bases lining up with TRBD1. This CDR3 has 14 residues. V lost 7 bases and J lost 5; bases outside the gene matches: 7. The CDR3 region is CASKTGEITGELFF. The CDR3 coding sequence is TGTGCCAGCAAAACAGGGGAGATAACCGGGGAGCTGTTTTTT.

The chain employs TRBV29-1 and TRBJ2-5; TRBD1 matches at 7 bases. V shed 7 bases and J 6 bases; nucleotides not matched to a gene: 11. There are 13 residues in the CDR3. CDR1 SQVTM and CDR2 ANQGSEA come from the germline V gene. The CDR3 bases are TGCAGCGGGGAACCCACAGGGGCCAAGACCCAGTACTTC. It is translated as CSGEPTGAKTQYF.

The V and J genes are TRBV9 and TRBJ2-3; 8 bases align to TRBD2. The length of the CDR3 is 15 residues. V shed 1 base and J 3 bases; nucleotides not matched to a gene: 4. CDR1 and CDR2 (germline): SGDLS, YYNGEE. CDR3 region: CASSVRGGTTDTQYF. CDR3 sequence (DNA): TGTGCCAGCAGCGTACGGGGGGGTACAACAGATACGCAGTATTTT.